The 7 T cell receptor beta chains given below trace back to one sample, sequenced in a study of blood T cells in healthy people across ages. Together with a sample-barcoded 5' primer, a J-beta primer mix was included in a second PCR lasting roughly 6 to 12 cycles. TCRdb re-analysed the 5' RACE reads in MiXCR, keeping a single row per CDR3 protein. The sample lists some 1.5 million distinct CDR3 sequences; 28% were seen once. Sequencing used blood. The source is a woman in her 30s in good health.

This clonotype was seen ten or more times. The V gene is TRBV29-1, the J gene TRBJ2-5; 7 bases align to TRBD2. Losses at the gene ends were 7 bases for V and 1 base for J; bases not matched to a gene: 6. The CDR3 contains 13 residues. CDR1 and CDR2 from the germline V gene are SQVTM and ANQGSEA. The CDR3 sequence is CSARLAPQETQYF. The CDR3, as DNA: TGCAGCGCCAGACTAGCTCCCCAAGAGACCCAGTACTTC. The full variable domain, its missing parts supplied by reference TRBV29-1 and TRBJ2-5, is SAVISQKPSRDICQRGTSLTIQCQVDSQVTMMFWYRQQPGQSLTLIATANQGSEATYESGFVIDKFPISRPNLTFSTLTVSNMSPEDSSIYLCSARLAPQETQYFGPGTRLLVL.

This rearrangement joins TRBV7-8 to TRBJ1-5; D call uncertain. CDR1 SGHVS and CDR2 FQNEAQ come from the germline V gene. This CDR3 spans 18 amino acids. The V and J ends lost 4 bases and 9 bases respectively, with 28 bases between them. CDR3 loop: CASSSVTGWAGEMRPQHF. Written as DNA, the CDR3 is TGTGCCAGCAGCTCCGTTACCGGATGGGCAGGCGAAATGCGGCCCCAGCATTTT.

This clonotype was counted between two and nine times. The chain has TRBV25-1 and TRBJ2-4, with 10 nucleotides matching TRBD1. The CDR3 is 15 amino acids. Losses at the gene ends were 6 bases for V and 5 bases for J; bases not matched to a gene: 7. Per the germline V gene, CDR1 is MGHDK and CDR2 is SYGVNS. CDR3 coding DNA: TGTGCCAGCAGCCTGACAGGGGGCTCTGAAAACATTCAGTACTTC. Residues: CASSLTGGSENIQYF.

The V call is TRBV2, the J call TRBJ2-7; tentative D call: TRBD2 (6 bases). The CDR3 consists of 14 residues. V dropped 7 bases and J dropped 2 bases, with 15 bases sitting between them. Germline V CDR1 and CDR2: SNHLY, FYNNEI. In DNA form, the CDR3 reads TGTGCCAGCAAGAACGGGGGTGAAACCTACGAGCAGTACTTC. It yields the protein CASKNGGETYEQYF.

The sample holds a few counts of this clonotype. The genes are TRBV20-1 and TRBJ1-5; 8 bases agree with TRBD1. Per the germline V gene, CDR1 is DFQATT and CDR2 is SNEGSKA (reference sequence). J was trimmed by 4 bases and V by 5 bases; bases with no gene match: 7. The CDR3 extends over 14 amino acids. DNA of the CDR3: TGCAGTGCTCTAACCCGGGACAGGAATCAGCCCCAGCATTTT. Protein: CSALTRDRNQPQHF.

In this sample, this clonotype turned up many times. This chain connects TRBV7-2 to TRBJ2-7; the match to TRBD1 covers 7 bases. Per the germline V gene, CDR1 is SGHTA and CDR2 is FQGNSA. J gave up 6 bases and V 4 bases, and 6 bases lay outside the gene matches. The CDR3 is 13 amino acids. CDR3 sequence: CASSSRTGLEQYF. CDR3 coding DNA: TGTGCCAGCAGCTCGCGGACAGGTCTCGAGCAGTACTTC.

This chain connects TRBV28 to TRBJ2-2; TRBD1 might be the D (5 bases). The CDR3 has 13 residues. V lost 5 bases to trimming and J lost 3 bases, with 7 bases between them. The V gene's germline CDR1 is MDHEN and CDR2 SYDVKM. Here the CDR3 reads CASSQQDTGELFF. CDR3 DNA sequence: TGTGCCAGCAGTCAACAGGACACCGGGGAGCTGTTTTTT.